Listed below are T cell receptor beta chains from one sample, sequenced in a study of T cells after posttransplantation cyclophosphamide. The method was immunoSEQ multiplex PCR; TCRdb's version includes in-frame clones alone and lacks a portion of them. The sample holds about 11,000 clones, 70% to 90% seen once. The starting material was PBMCs, obtained after allogeneic stem cell transplant with posttransplant cyclophosphamide. All receptors come from a female patient aged 50-59 years who received an allogeneic stem cell transplant from a related donor, was CMV-positive, and had no GVHD. Part of the T cells may come from the graft donor. CDR3s include the opening cysteine and the closing phenylalanine or tryptophan. A D gene is named only where the DNA matches it firmly. Size is omitted from some rows. Given values are once, few, many or a class for expanded clones.

clone size	J gene	V gene	D gene	CDR3 DNA	CDR3 protein
.	TRBJ2-5	TRBV28	TRBD2	TGTGCCAGCGGCCCTCTCGGGGGGGCCGGAGAGGCCCAGTACTTC	CASGPLGGAGEAQYF
.	TRBJ1-2	TRBV27	.	TGTGCCAGCAGTTCCAGGGTAGGTTTGGCTGTTGGCTACACCTTC	CASSSRVGLAVGYTF
.	TRBJ1-1	TRBV11-2	.	TGTGCCAGCAGCCCTTCCCTCGAAGCTTTCTTT	CASSPSLEAFF
.	TRBJ2-3	TRBV7-2	.	TGTGCCAGCAGCTCAATGGCTACGCAGTATTTT	CASSSMATQYF
.	TRBJ2-3	TRBV6-5	.	TGTGCCAGCAGTTCATTCAGCGGGAGCACAGATACGCAGTATTTT	CASSSFSGSTDTQYF
.	TRBJ2-7	TRBV5-1	TRBD2	TGCGCCAGCAGCTATGGGGGTTCTAGCGGGGGCTCCTACGAGCAGTACTTC	CASSYGGSSGGSYEQYF
.	TRBJ2-7	TRBV9	TRBD2	TGTGCCAGCAGCGTAGGACTAGCGGGGCCAACCAGCGAGCAGTACTTC	CASSVGLAGPTSEQYF
.	TRBJ2-7	TRBV10-3	TRBD2	TGTGCCATCATGGGAGGCGGGGGACACGAGCAGTACTTC	CAIMGGGGHEQYF
.	TRBJ2-7	TRBV10-3	TRBD1	TGTGCCATCAGTGAGGCCCGGACAGGGTGGTCCTACGAGCAGTACTTC	CAISEARTGWSYEQYF
.	TRBJ2-7	TRBV11-2	TRBD1	TGTGCCAGCAGCTTAGCGACAGGGGCCATCCACGAGCAGTACTTC	CASSLATGAIHEQYF
.	TRBJ1-2	TRBV7-8	TRBD1	TGTGCCAGCAGCTATGAGATAGGGGGCGCTGGTGGCTACACCTTC	CASSYEIGGAGGYTF
.	TRBJ2-5	TRBV5-1	TRBD2	TGCGCCAGCAGCCGGGGGCTAGCGGGGGTGTTAGAGACCCAGTACTTC	CASSRGLAGVLETQYF
.	TRBJ1-2	TRBV5-1	.	TGCGCCAGCAGCCCGCCCGCAGGGGAAAAAAACTATGGCTACACCTTC	CASSPPAGEKNYGYTF
few	TRBJ2-7	TRBV4-3	TRBD1	TGCGCCAGCAGCCACTCCGGGACAGGTTCTTACGAGCAGTACTTC	CASSHSGTGSYEQYF
once	TRBJ2-7	TRBV7-9	TRBD2	TGTGCCAGCAGCTACTCTAGCGGGGGGGCCTACGAGCAGTACTTC	CASSYSSGGAYEQYF
.	TRBJ1-3	TRBV6-1	TRBD1	TGTGCCAGCAGTGAATGGGGACAGTCTTTGAACACCATATATTTT	CASSEWGQSLNTIYF
.	TRBJ2-5	TRBV11-2	TRBD2	TGTGCCAGCAGCTTAGGGGGAAGCGGGGACCGGGAGACCCAGTACTTC	CASSLGGSGDRETQYF
.	TRBJ1-1	TRBV7-2	TRBD1	TGTGCCAGCAGCACCGGACAGGTTGAAGCTTTCTTT	CASSTGQVEAFF
.	TRBJ1-6	TRBV11-2	TRBD1	TGTGCCAGCAGCTTAGGGGGACAGGGGAACTCACCCCTCCACTTT	CASSLGGQGNSPLHF
.	TRBJ2-3	TRBV5-1	.	TGCGCCAGCAGCGAGCAGGGGCCAGACACAGATACGCAGTATTTT	CASSEQGPDTDTQYF
.	TRBJ2-1	TRBV18	.	TGTGCCAGCTCACCTGACCCGGGTACGGGCAATGAGCAGTTCTTC	CASSPDPGTGNEQFF
.	TRBJ2-7	TRBV10-3	TRBD1	TGTGCCATCAGTGACCCGGGACAGGGGGCCTACGAGCAGTACTTC	CAISDPGQGAYEQYF
.	TRBJ2-7	TRBV5-1	.	TGCGCCAGCAGTGGCGGGGCCAAACCATTTAACTACGAGCAGTACTTC	CASSGGAKPFNYEQYF
few	TRBJ2-5	TRBV18	.	TGTGCCAGCTCACGGGACTTCCCCGAGACCCAGTACTTC	CASSRDFPETQYF
.	TRBJ2-6	TRBV4-1	.	TGCGCCAGCAGCAAAGGAACAGGGTACCCCTCTGGGGCCAACGTCCTGACTTTC	CASSKGTGYPSGANVLTF
.	TRBJ1-3	TRBV19	.	TGTGCCAGTAGTGCCGGGACAGGAAACACCATATATTTT	CASSAGTGNTIYF
.	TRBJ2-3	TRBV10-3	.	TGTGCCATCAGTGAGTCGAATCAGGGGCTAGTAGCAGATACGCAGTATTTT	CAISESNQGLVADTQYF
.	TRBJ1-2	TRBV7-2	TRBD1	TGTGCCAGCAGCTCAAGGACAGGGGCTGGCTACACCTTC	CASSSRTGAGYTF
.	TRBJ2-7	TRBV5-4	TRBD1	TGTGCCAGCAGCCCCGGGACAGCGAATTCCTACGAGCAGTACTTC	CASSPGTANSYEQYF
few	TRBJ1-1	TRBV2	.	TGTGCCAGCAGTGTGAGGACAGCGAACACTGAAGCTTTCTTT	CASSVRTANTEAFF
.	TRBJ1-1	TRBV13	.	TGTGCCAGCAGCTTATGGGCAGGATTGAACACTGAAGCTTTCTTT	CASSLWAGLNTEAFF
few	TRBJ2-2	TRBV5-4	TRBD1	TGTGCCAGCAGCCCAGGGGGCCGGATGACCGGGGAGCTGTTTTTT	CASSPGGRMTGELFF
.	TRBJ2-3	TRBV7-9	TRBD1	TGTGCCAGCAGCCCATGGGGGACAGGGAGACTCACAGATACGCAGTATTTT	CASSPWGTGRLTDTQYF
.	TRBJ2-7	TRBV7-2	.	TGTGCCAGCAGCTTAGGTAGCGCGTACGAGCAGTACTTC	CASSLGSAYEQYF
.	TRBJ2-7	TRBV6-5	.	TGTGCCAGCAGCCGACTCTTCGGCAGGGGAAGCGAGCAGTACTTC	CASSRLFGRGSEQYF